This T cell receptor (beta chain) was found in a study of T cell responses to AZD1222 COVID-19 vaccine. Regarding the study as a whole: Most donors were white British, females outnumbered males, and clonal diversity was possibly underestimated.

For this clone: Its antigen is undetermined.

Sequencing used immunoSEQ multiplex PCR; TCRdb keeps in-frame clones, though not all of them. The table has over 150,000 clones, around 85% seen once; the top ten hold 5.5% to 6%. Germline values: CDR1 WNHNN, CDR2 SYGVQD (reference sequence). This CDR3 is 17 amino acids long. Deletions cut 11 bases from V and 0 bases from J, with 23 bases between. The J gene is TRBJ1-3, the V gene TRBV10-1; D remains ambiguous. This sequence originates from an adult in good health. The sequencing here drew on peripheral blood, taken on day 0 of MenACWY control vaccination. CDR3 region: CAHTPRMTTTSGNTIYF. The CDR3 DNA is TGCGCCCACACCCCCCGGATGACCACGACCTCTGGAAACACCATATATTTT.